Listed here are 25 T cell receptor beta chains from one sample, sequenced in a study of T cells expressing NK-cell markers. TCRdb reprocessed the 5' RACE reads and keeps a single row for each CDR3 protein, giving no DNA. The listing records around 180,000 distinct CDR3 sequences. Sample: blood T cells: a sorted CD56 or NKG2C T cell subset, CD4+ or CD8+ T cells, or bulk PBMC T cells (not recorded which). The origin of the receptors is a man aged 18-70 years in good health.

The chain has TRBV7-8 and TRBJ1-6. The CDR3 spans 13 residues. Germline V gene lookup returns CDR1 SGHVS and CDR2 FQNEAQ. CDR3 residues: CASRSSVSSPLHF.

The genes are TRBV5-6 and TRBJ2-3; TCRdb proposes TRBD1, but this gene call is untestable without DNA. The CDR3 totals 15 residues. Germline-derived CDR1 and CDR2 are SGHDT and YYEEEE. The CDR3 sequence: CASSFEGGGTDTQYF. The complete variable domain, with remaining parts taken from reference TRBV5-6 and TRBJ2-3, reads DAGVTQSPTHLIKTRGQQVTLRCSPKSGHDTVSWYQQALGQGPQFIFQYYEEEERQRGNFPDRFSGHQFPNYSSELNVNALLLGDSALYLCASSFEGGGTDTQYFGPGTRLTVL.

The chain joins TRBV6-5 to TRBJ2-3; TCRdb's D gene call, TRBD1, goes unchecked for lack of DNA. There are 15 residues in the CDR3. Looked up from germline, CDR1 is MNHEY and CDR2 is SVGAGI. CDR3 amino acids: CASSYNRQGADTQYF.

The chain uses TRBV7-3 and TRBJ2-1; TCRdb's assignment of TRBD1 cannot be checked, as there is no DNA. CDR3 length equals 15 residues. CDR1 is SGHTA and CDR2 is FQGTGA in the germline V gene. The CDR3 loop is CASSLGLTPYNEQFF. Looking up the rest from reference TRBV7-3 and TRBJ2-1 gives the full variable domain: GAGVSQTPSNKVTEKGKYVELRCDPISGHTALYWYRQSLGQGPEFLIYFQGTGAADDSGLPNDRFFAVRPEGSVSTLKIQRTERGDSAVYLCASSLGLTPYNEQFFGPGTRLTVL.

The chain couples TRBV14 to TRBJ2-6; the D gene TCRdb calls, TRBD1, cannot be checked with no DNA. CDR1 SGHDN and CDR2 FVKESK come from the germline V gene. CDR3 size: 18 residues. The CDR3 protein is CASSQVGTGRSGANVLTF.

The chain recombines TRBV7-6 with TRBJ1-3; the D call of TRBD1 rests on TCRdb alone, since no DNA is present to check it. This CDR3 is 18 amino acids long. The germline V gene encodes CDR1 SGHVS and CDR2 FNYEAQ. CDR3 amino acids: CASSLEAGQSFSGNTIYF.

This chain joins TRBV6-6 and TRBJ1-4; TCRdb proposes TRBD1, but this gene call is untestable without DNA. The CDR3 loop spans 13 amino acids. The germline CDR1 and CDR2 sequences are MNHNY and SVGAGI (reference sequence). The CDR3 loop is CASSPASREKLFF.

This chain connects TRBV13 to TRBJ2-1; TCRdb's D call of TRBD2 is untestable without DNA. Germline lookup yields CDR1 PRHDT and CDR2 FYEKMQ (reference sequence). This CDR3 is 16 amino acids long. CDR3: CASSDLQGAPSNEQFF.

The CDR3 region is CASSDSSGQYNEQFF. V gene TRBV6-4 combines with J gene TRBJ2-1; absent DNA, TCRdb's TRBD1 call cannot be checked. Per the germline V gene, CDR1 is MRHNA and CDR2 is SNTAGT. This CDR3 comprises 15 residues.

V is TRBV9 and J is TRBJ2-4; as DNA is missing, the TRBD1 call by TCRdb cannot be tested. Germline CDR1 and CDR2: SGDLS and YYNGEE. The CDR3 runs to 14 residues. The CDR3 reads CASSGRQGQNIQYF.

The CDR3 sequence is CASSSAGGVPDTQYF. The rearrangement joins TRBV7-3 to TRBJ2-3; the D call from TCRdb, TRBD2, cannot be confirmed without DNA. The length of the CDR3 is 15 residues. In germline, CDR1 is SGHTA, CDR2 FQGTGA.

V is TRBV20-1 and J is TRBJ2-1; TCRdb reports TRBD2, a call that lacks DNA to check it against. There are 18 residues in the CDR3. Looked up from germline, CDR1 is DFQATT and CDR2 is SNEGSKA (reference sequence). CDR3 residues: CSADPGLAGASSYNEQFF.

The chain couples TRBV13 to TRBJ2-7; TCRdb calls TRBD1, which cannot be checked without DNA. This CDR3 is 15 amino acids long. Per the germline V gene, CDR1 is PRHDT and CDR2 is FYEKMQ (reference sequence). Here the CDR3 reads CASTARDGSTYEQYF.

The J gene is TRBJ2-6, the V gene TRBV3-1; TCRdb picks TRBD1, but there is no DNA to check that call. This CDR3 contains 16 residues. In germline, CDR1 is LGHDT, CDR2 YNNKEL (reference sequence). Here the CDR3 reads CASSQEDRAGANVLTF.

The chain couples TRBV11-2 to TRBJ1-1; as DNA is missing, the TRBD1 call by TCRdb cannot be tested. CDR1 and CDR2 (germline): SGHAT, FQNNGV. The CDR3 runs 17 residues. The CDR3 is CASSLSRGPGMNTEAFF.

The rearrangement uses TRBV29-1 and TRBJ1-1; TCRdb's assignment of TRBD1 cannot be checked, as there is no DNA. Germline values: CDR1 SQVTM, CDR2 ANQGSEA. The CDR3 length is 15 residues. The CDR3 region is CSVEGQGGVRTEAFF. Full variable domain (missing parts from reference TRBV29-1 and TRBJ1-1): SAVISQKPSRDICQRGTSLTIQCQVDSQVTMMFWYRQQPGQSLTLIATANQGSEATYESGFVIDKFPISRPNLTFSTLTVSNMSPEDSSIYLCSVEGQGGVRTEAFFGQGTRLTVV.

The rearrangement links TRBV29-1 to TRBJ1-2. This CDR3 comprises 14 residues. Germline V gives CDR1 SQVTM, CDR2 ANQGSEA. This CDR3 is CSVEDTSIIYGYTF.

The gene calls are TRBV6-1 and TRBJ2-7; the TCRdb D gene call, TRBD2, has no DNA to confirm it. This CDR3 is 13 amino acids long. The germline CDR1 and CDR2 sequences are MNHNS and SASEGT. The CDR3 here is CASSPWGLDEQYF.

This chain links TRBV3-1 with TRBJ2-3. The germline CDR1 and CDR2 sequences are LGHDT and YNNKEL (reference sequence). The CDR3 totals 13 residues. This chain's CDR3 is CASADLLTDTQYF.

This rearrangement joins TRBV13 to TRBJ2-3. Per the germline V gene, CDR1 is PRHDT and CDR2 is FYEKMQ (reference sequence). This CDR3 spans 16 amino acids. CDR3 in amino acids: CASSLADGASTDTQYF.

The genes are TRBV7-9 and TRBJ2-5; TCRdb picks TRBD1, but there is no DNA to check that call. The CDR3 has 15 residues. Germline V gives CDR1 SEHNR, CDR2 FQNEAQ (reference sequence). The CDR3 spells CASHLTGGWLETQYF.

V and J are TRBV6-1 and TRBJ2-1; checking the TCRdb D call of TRBD1 is not possible without DNA. CDR3 size: 13 residues. Germline V gives CDR1 MNHNS, CDR2 SASEGT. This CDR3 is CASSEVPWVEQFF.

The chain is built from TRBV5-4 and TRBJ1-5. The CDR3 extends over 14 amino acids. Germline V gives CDR1 SGHNT, CDR2 YYREEE (reference sequence). The CDR3 loop reads CASSFYGDNQPQHF.

The genes are TRBV20-1 and TRBJ2-5; TCRdb calls TRBD2, which cannot be checked without DNA. The CDR3 is 16 residues long. Germline loops: CDR1 DFQATT, CDR2 SNEGSKA (reference sequence). The CDR3 sequence: CSARDLAGDDGETQYF.

CDR3 protein: CASSLDRVYNSPLHF. The chain joins TRBV27 to TRBJ1-6; TCRdb reports TRBD1, a call that lacks DNA to check it against. The CDR3 covers 15 residues. Germline CDR1 is MNHEY and CDR2 is SMNVEV (reference sequence).